This T cell receptor (beta chain) comes out of a study of T cell changes during pregnancy in multiple sclerosis. CDR1 MNHEY and CDR2 SVGAGI come from the germline V gene. The CDR3 consists of 15 residues. Unmatched junction bases numbered 3, after V lost 4 bases and J lost 3 bases. Sequencing was performed with immunoSEQ multiplex PCR; in TCRdb, only in-frame clones are kept and a portion is missing. In the table there are more than 45,000 clones, about 90% of which are singletons. This TCR was sampled from a female donor with multiple sclerosis, enrolled in a pregnancy study. The gene calls are TRBV6-5 and TRBJ2-1; 10 bases are shared with TRBD2. Sequenced material: CD4+ T cells from peripheral blood mononuclear cells, taken after pregnancy. The CDR3 DNA is TGTGCCAGCAGTTCAGCGGGGGGGATCTACAATGAGCAGTTCTTC. Translated, it gives CASSSAGGIYNEQFF.